What follows is one T cell receptor beta chain and its context. Its antigen remains unknown. Clones were read by immunoSEQ multiplex PCR, and TCRdb kept only the in-frame ones, dropping some. In the table there are roughly 100,000 clones, approximately 88% of which are singletons. This entry comes from a study of T cell responses to AZD1222 COVID-19 vaccine. Study-wide results and limits: Among spike-specific TCRs, nearly half reportedly target unmutated variant regions.

The sample in question was peripheral blood, obtained on day 0 of AZD1222 vaccination. This TCR was sampled from an adult in good health.

The CDR3 DNA sequence: TGTGCCAGCAGTCGGACAGTTACCTACGAGCAGTACTTC. Amino acid sequence: CASSRTVTYEQYF. The chain links TRBV6-5 to TRBJ2-7, with D maybe TRBD1 (6 bases). This CDR3 region has 13 residues. Looked up from germline, CDR1 is MNHEY and CDR2 is SVGAGI. V was shortened by 5 bases and J by 2 bases, with 10 bases between the two germline ends.